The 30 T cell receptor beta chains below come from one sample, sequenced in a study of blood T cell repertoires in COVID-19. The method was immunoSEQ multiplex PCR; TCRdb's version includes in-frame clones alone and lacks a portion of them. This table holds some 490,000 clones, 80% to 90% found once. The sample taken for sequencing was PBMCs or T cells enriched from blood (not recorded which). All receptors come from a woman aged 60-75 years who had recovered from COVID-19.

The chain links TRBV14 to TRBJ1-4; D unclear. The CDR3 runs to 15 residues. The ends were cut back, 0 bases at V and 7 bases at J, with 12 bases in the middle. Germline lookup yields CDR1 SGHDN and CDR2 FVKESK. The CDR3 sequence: CASSQELYRPEKLFF. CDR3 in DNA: TGTGCCAGCAGCCAAGAGCTATACAGACCTGAAAAACTGTTTTTT.

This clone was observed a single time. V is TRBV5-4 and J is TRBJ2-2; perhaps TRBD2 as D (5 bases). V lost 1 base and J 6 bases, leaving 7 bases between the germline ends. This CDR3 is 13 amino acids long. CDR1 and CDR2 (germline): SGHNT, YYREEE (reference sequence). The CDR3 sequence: CASSLTSPGELFF. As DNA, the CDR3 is TGTGCCAGCAGCTTGACTAGTCCCGGGGAGCTGTTTTTT.

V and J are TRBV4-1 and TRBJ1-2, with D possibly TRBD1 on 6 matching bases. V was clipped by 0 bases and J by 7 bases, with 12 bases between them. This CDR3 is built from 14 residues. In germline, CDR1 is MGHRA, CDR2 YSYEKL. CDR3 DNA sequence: TGCGCCAGCAGCCAAGATTCACAGGGTGGTGGCTACACCTTC. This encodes CASSQDSQGGGYTF.

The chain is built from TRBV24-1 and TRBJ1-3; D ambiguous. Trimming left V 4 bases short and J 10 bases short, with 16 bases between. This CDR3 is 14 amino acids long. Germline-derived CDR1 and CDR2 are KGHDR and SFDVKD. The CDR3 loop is CATSDPPGGSTIYF. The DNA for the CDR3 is TGTGCCACCAGTGACCCGCCGGGAGGGAGTACCATATATTTT.

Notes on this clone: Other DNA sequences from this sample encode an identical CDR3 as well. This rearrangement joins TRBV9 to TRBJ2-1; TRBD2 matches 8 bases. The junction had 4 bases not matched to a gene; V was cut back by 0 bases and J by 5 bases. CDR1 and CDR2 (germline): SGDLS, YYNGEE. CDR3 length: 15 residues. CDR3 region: CASSVGLAGNNEQFF. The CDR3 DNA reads TGTGCCAGCAGCGTAGGGTTAGCGGGGAACAATGAGCAGTTCTTC.

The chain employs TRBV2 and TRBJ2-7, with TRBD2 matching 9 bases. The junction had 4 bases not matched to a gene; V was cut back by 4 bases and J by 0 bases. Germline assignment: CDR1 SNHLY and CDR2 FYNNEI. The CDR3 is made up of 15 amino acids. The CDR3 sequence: CASSGKAGGSYEQYF. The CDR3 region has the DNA TGTGCCAGCAGTGGGAAAGCGGGGGGCTCCTACGAGCAGTACTTC.

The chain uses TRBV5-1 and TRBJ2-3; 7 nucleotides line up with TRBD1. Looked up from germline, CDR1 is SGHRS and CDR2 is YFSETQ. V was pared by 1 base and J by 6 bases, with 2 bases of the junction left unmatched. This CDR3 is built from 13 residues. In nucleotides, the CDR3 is TGCGCCAGCAGCTTGCAGGGGGAGGATACGCAGTATTTT. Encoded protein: CASSLQGEDTQYF.

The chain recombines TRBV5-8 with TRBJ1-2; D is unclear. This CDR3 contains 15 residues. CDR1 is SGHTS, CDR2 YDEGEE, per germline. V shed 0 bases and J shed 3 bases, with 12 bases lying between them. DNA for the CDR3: TGTGCCAGCAGCTTGGCTTCTCGGTCCTACTATGGCTACACCTTC. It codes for CASSLASRSYYGYTF.

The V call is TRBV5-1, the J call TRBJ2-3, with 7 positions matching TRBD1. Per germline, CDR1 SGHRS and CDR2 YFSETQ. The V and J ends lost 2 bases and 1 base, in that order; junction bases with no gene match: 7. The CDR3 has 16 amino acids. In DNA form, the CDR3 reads TGCGCCAGCAGCTTCACTCGACAGGGCCGCACAGATACGCAGTATTTT. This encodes CASSFTRQGRTDTQYF.

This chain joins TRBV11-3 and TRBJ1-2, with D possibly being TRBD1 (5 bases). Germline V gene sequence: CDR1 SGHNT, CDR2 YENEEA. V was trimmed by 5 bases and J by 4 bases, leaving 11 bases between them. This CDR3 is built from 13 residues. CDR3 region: CASSTKDSYGYTF. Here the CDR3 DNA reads TGTGCCAGCAGCACAAAAGACAGCTATGGCTACACCTTC.

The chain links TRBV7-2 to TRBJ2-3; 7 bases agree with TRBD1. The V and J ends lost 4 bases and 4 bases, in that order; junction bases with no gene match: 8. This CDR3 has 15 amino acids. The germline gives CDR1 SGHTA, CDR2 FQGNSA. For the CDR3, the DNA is TGTGCCAGCAGCTCACAGGGGACGACGGCAGATACGCAGTATTTT. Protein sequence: CASSSQGTTADTQYF.

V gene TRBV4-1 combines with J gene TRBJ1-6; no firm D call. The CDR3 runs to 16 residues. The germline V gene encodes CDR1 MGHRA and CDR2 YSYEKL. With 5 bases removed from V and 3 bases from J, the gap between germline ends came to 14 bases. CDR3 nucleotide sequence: TGCGCCAGCAGCAACAGAGGGCTCGACTATAATTCACCCCTCCACTTT. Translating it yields CASSNRGLDYNSPLHF.

The CDR3 loop reads CASRGKGLGGYTF. The CDR3 nucleotides are TGTGCCAGCAGGGGAAAAGGACTTGGGGGCTACACCTTC. The chain joins TRBV27 to TRBJ1-2, with D hard to call. Germline V CDR1 and CDR2: MNHEY, SMNVEV (reference sequence). The CDR3 is made up of 13 amino acids. V lost 6 bases to trimming and J lost 8 bases, with 16 bases between them.

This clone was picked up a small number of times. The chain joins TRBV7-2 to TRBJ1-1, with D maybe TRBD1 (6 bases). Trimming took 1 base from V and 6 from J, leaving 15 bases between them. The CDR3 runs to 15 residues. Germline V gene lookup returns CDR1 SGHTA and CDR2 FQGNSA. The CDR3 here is CASSLDYRAVAEAFF. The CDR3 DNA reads TGTGCCAGCAGCTTAGACTACAGGGCTGTCGCTGAAGCTTTCTTT.

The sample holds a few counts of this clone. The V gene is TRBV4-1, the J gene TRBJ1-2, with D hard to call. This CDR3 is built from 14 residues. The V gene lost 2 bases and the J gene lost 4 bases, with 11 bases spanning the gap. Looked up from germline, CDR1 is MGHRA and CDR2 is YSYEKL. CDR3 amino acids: CASSQLQTSYGYTF. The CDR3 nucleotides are TGCGCCAGCAGCCAATTACAGACCAGCTATGGCTACACCTTC.

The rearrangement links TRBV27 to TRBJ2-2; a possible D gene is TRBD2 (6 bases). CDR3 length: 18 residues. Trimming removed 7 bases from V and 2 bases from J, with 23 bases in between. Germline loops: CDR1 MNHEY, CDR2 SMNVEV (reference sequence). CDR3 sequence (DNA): TGTGCCAGCACCCCGACCGCGGGACCCAACGGCAACACCGGGGAGCTGTTTTTT. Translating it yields CASTPTAGPNGNTGELFF.

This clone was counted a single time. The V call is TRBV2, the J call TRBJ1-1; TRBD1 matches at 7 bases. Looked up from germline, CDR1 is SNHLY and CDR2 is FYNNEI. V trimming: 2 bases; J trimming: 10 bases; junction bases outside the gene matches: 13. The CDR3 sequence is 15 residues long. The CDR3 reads CASSESTGVTLGAFF. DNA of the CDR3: TGTGCCAGCAGTGAATCAACAGGGGTAACACTTGGAGCTTTCTTT.

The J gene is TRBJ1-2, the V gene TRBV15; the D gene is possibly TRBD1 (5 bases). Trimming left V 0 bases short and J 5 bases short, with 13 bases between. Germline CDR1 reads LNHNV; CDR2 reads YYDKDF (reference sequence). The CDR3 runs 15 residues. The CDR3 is CATSRENGGGYGYTF. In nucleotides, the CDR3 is TGTGCCACCAGCAGAGAGAATGGCGGGGGTTATGGCTACACCTTC.

The CDR3 is CASSYSGNSPLHF. The CDR3 coding sequence is TGTGCCAGCAGTTACTCCGGTAATTCACCCCTCCACTTT. The chain links TRBV6-5 to TRBJ1-6; no firm D call. Trimming stripped 0 bases from V and 6 bases from J, with 3 bases between. Per germline, CDR1 MNHEY and CDR2 SVGAGI. The CDR3 has 13 residues.

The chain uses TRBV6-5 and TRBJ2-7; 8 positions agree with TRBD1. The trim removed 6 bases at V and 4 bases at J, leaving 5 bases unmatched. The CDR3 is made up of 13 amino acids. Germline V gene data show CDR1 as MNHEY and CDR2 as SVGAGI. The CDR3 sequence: CASRGQAPYEQYF. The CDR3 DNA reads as TGTGCCAGCAGGGGACAGGCCCCATACGAGCAGTACTTC.

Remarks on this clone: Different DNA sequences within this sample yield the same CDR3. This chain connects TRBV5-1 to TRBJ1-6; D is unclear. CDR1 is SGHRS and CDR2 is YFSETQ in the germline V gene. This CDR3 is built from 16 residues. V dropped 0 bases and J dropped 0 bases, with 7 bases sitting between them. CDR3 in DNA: TGCGCCAGCAGCTTGGGTTCGAGCTCCTATAATTCACCCCTCCACTTT. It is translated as CASSLGSSSYNSPLHF.

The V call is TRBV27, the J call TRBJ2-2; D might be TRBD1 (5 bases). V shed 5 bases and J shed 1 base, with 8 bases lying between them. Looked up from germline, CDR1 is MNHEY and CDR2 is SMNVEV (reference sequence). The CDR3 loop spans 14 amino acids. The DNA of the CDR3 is TGTGCCAGCAGTCGGCAGGGGAACACCGGGGAGCTGTTTTTT. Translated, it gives CASSRQGNTGELFF.

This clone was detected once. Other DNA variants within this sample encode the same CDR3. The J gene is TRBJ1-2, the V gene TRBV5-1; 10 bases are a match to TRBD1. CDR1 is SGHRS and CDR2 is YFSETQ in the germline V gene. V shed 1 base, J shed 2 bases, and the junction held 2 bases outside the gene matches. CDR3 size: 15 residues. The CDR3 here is CASSLPGQGNYGYTF. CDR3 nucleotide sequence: TGCGCCAGCAGCTTGCCGGGACAGGGGAACTATGGCTACACCTTC.

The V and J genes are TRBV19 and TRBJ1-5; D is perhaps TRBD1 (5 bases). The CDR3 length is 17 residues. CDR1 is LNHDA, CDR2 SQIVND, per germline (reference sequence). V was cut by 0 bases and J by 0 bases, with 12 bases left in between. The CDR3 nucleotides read TGTGCCAGTAGTATAGAATGGGGCCTTTATAGCAATCAGCCCCAGCATTTT. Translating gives CASSIEWGLYSNQPQHF.

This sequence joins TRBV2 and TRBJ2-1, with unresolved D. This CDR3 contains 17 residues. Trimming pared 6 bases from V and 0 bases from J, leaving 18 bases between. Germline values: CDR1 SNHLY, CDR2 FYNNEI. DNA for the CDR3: TGTGCCAGCAGACCTTTAGACATCCTTGGCTCCTACAATGAGCAGTTCTTC. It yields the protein CASRPLDILGSYNEQFF.

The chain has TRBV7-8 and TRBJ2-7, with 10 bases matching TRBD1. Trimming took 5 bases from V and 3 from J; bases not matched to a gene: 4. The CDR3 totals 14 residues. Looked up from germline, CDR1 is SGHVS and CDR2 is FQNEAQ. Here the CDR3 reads CASSPDRGLYEQYF. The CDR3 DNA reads TGTGCCAGCAGCCCCGACAGGGGGCTCTACGAGCAGTACTTC.

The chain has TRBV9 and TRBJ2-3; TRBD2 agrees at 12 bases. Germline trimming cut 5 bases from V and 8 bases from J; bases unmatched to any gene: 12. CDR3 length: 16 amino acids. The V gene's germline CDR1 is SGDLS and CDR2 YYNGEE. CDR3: CASSDRLAGDQSTQYF. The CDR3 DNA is TGTGCCAGCAGTGATAGACTAGCGGGGGACCAAAGTACGCAGTATTTT.

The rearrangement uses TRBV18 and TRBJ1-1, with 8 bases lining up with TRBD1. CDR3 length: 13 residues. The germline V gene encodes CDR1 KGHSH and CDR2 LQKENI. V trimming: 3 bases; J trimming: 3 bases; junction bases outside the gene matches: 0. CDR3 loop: CASSPDRDTEAFF. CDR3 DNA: TGTGCCAGCTCACCGGACAGGGACACTGAAGCTTTCTTT.

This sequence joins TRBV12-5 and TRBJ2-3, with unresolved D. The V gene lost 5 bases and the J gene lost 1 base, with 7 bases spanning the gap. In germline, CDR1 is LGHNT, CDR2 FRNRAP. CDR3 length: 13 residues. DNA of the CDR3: TGTGCTAGTGGTCCTTCGGGCACAGATACGCAGTATTTT. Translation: CASGPSGTDTQYF.

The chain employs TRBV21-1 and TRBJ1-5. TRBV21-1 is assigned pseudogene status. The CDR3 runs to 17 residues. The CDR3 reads CASSLSSGGREDQPQHF. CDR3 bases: TGTGCCAGCAGCCTATCATCCGGGGGGCGAGAGGATCAGCCCCAGCATTTT.